The sequence of this T cell receptor (beta chain) was determined in a study of cytomegalovirus exposure and HLA in healthy donors. Both 60 Vbeta primers and 13 Jbeta primers went into the PCR. The table came from immunoSEQ multiplex PCR; TCRdb's copy has only in-frame clones and leaves some out. The sample has tens of thousands of clones, around 77% seen once; the top ten hold roughly 3.7%. V shed 4 bases and J shed 7 bases, with 20 bases lying between them. CDR1 SGHTA and CDR2 FQGNSA come from the germline V gene. The CDR3 is made up of 16 amino acids. About this clone: Its specificity is not known.

The study, taken as a whole, reports: Many donors shared some public TCRs, even though most TCR sequences were rare. Cytomegalovirus association was listed for roughly 160 TCR beta chains. It was only CMV serostatus that was available as immune exposure information. A cluster of highly shared sequence variants was likely a sequencing artifact.

The specimen sequenced was PBMCs. This clonotype was obtained from a man between 25 and 39 years old in good health and CMV-seronegative. The chain links TRBV7-2 to TRBJ2-1, with a weak D call TRBD2 (5 bases). The CDR3 reads CASSSTGLPRANEQFF. The DNA of the CDR3 is TGTGCCAGCAGCTCCACCGGACTCCCAAGGGCGAATGAGCAGTTCTTC.